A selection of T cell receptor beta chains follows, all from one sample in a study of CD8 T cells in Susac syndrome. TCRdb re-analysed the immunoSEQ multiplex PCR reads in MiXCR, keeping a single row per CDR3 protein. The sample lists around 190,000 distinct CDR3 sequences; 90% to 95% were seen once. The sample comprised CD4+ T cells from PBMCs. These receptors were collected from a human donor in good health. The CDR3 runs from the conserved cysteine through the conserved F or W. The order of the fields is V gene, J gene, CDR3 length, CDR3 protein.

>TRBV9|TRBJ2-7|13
CASTRGGQDEQYF
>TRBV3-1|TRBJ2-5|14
CASSQDLGLASPYF
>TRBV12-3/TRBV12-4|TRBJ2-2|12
CAQAGVGGELFF
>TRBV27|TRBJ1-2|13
CARVTGYCYGYTF
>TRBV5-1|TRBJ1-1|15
CASSRDTFDGTEAFF
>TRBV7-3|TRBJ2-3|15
CASSPGLVSTDTQYF
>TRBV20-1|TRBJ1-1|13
CSAGDRGGTEAFF
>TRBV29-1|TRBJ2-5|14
CSVAYSGHQETQYF
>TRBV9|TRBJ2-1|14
CASSWGGRDNEQFF
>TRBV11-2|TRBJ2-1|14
CASSSNRGRGEQFF
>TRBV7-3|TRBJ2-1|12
CASSSTAGEQFF
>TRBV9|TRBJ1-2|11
CASSVGKGYTF
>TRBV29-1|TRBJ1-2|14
CSVEGDRFFGGYTF
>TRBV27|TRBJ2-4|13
CASSQGQSDIQYF
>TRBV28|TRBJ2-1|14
CASSTLDLGNEQFF
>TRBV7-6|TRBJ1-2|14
CASSNGYRAYGYTF
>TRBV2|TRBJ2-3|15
CASRKASGRTDTQYF
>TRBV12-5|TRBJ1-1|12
CASGLGYTEAFF